This T cell receptor (beta chain) was documented in a study of Ad26.COV2.S vaccination and SARS-CoV-2 variants. As to treatment: 15 to 20 received Ad26.COV2.S at low or high dose, single or two shots; 5 received placebo; per-sample allocation not given. Sampling was done on day 63 after the first vaccine or placebo injection. Spike of the Wuhan-strain SARS-CoV-2 was expressed by an Ad26 vector, which formed the vaccine. Germline assignment: CDR1 GTSNPN and CDR2 SVGIG (reference sequence). Trimming took 3 bases from V and 0 from J, leaving 12 bases between them. This CDR3 is built from 15 residues. The assay was immunoSEQ multiplex PCR, and TCRdb's table has in-frame clones only and misses some. Of roughly 380,000 clones listed, roughly 88% are singletons.

This receptor was taken from a person aged 18-60 years who received the Ad26.COV2.S COVID-19 vaccine or a placebo. The starting material was peripheral blood, obtained in a trial of Ad26.COV2.S vaccine versus placebo. The V gene is TRBV30, the J gene TRBJ1-3, with D uncertain. The DNA for the CDR3 is TGTGCCTGGAGAGTTACAGAGGGCTCTGGAAACACCATATATTTT. This translates into CAWRVTEGSGNTIYF.